This TCR beta chain was sequenced during a study of blood T cell repertoires in COVID-19. Authors' analysis steps: The assay estimated nucleated cells by amplifying reference gene primers. This table comes from immunoSEQ multiplex PCR, and its TCRdb copy is limited to in-frame clones, with some not included. V, J and clone size are taken as reported in that table, and D and trimming were inferred from the DNA itself. The sample holds under 75,000 clones, 79% seen once. The trim removed 9 bases at V and 3 bases at J, leaving 2 bases unmatched. The V gene's germline CDR1 is LNHDA and CDR2 SQIVND (reference sequence). The CDR3 totals 12 residues.

The TCR was taken from a woman aged 55-70 years with acute or convalescent COVID-19. Sequencing was performed on peripheral blood. This rearrangement joins TRBV19 to TRBJ2-3; the match to TRBD2 covers 8 bases. For the CDR3, the DNA is TGTGCCAGCGGGGGGGCAACAGATACGCAGTATTTT. The encoded protein is CASGGATDTQYF.